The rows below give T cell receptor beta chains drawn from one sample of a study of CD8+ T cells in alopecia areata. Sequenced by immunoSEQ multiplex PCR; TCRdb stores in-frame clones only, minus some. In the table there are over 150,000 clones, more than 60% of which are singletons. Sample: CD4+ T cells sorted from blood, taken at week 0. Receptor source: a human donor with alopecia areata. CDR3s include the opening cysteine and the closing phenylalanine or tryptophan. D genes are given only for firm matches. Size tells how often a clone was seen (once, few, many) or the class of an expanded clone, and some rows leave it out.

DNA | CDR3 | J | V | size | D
TGTGCCAGCAGCTCCCGGGACAGGGACTATGGCTACACCTTC | CASSSRDRDYGYTF | TRBJ1-2 | TRBV6-5 | - | TRBD1
TGCAGCGCATCGTACGTAACAGATGAAGCTTTCTTT | CSASYVTDEAFF | TRBJ1-1 | TRBV29-1 | - | -
TGTGCCAGCCGCCAGGCTGGGGGCGCAGGGATTCAGTACTTC | CASRQAGGAGIQYF | TRBJ2-4 | TRBV19 | - | -
TGCGCCAGCAGCCAATTCATTAATAATTCACCCCTCCACTTT | CASSQFINNSPLHF | TRBJ1-6 | TRBV4-3 | - | -
TGTGCCAGCAGTACCGGGATCACAGATACGCAGTATTTT | CASSTGITDTQYF | TRBJ2-3 | TRBV2 | - | -
TGCAGCGTGGCTGAGATGAACACTGAAGCTTTCTTT | CSVAEMNTEAFF | TRBJ1-1 | TRBV29-1 | - | -
TGTGCCAGCAGTGAAGCGCTAGTGGGGATCCGTGAAAAACTGTTTTTT | CASSEALVGIREKLFF | TRBJ1-4 | TRBV2 | - | -
TGTGCCAGCAGTTTATACGGCAGGGGGCTTGGGAACATTCAGTACTTC | CASSLYGRGLGNIQYF | TRBJ2-4 | TRBV27 | few | TRBD1
TGTGCCAGCAGCAAGAGGACAGCTAATTCACCCCTCCACTTT | CASSKRTANSPLHF | TRBJ1-6 | TRBV25-1 | - | -
TGTGCCTGGAGTGTTCGCCGGACCTACAATGAGCAGTTCTTC | CAWSVRRTYNEQFF | TRBJ2-1 | TRBV30 | - | -
TGTGCCAGCAGCTCGGGACAGTTCTATGGCTACACCTTC | CASSSGQFYGYTF | TRBJ1-2 | TRBV7-2 | - | TRBD1
TGTGCCAGTAGGGACAAAAACTATGGCTACACCTTC | CASRDKNYGYTF | TRBJ1-2 | TRBV19 | - | -
TGTGCCAGCAGCTTACAGGGCCAGGGCCAGCCCCAGCATTTT | CASSLQGQGQPQHF | TRBJ1-5 | TRBV7-2 | - | -
TGTGCCATGATACCGGGCAGTATGAACACTGAAGCTTTCTTT | CAMIPGSMNTEAFF | TRBJ1-1 | TRBV7-2 | few | -
TGCAGCGTTGATAAATTGTTCGGGGGGGAAGCTTTCTTT | CSVDKLFGGEAFF | TRBJ1-1 | TRBV29-1 | - | -
TGCAGCGTTGAAGATCTTCAACCGGGCTACACCTTC | CSVEDLQPGYTF | TRBJ1-2 | TRBV29-1 | - | -
TGTGCCAGCAGCGGGGGACGGCGTGGCGCTGAAGCTTTCTTT | CASSGGRRGAEAFF | TRBJ1-1 | TRBV5-6 | - | -
TGTGCCACCAGCAGGGAACAGGGAGTCCGCAATCAGCCCCAGCATTTT | CATSREQGVRNQPQHF | TRBJ1-5 | TRBV15 | - | -
TGTGCCATCGAGGGACAGGGGGAGCGCGGCTACACCTTC | CAIEGQGERGYTF | TRBJ1-2 | TRBV10-3 | - | TRBD1
TGTGCCAGCAGCTTAGCGTCGGCGGGGTACAATGAGCAGTTCTTC | CASSLASAGYNEQFF | TRBJ2-1 | TRBV7-9 | once | -
TGCGCCAGCAGCCTCAGCGGGGGTAACTATAATTCACCCCTCCACTTT | CASSLSGGNYNSPLHF | TRBJ1-6 | TRBV4-3 | - | -
TGTGCCAGCAGCTTAGAATCAGCGGGGTTGTATTTT | CASSLESAGLYF | TRBJ2-3 | TRBV7-2 | - | TRBD2
TGTGCCATCAGTGGGTTGGGGAAGGAAGCGGGCTACACCTTC | CAISGLGKEAGYTF | TRBJ1-2 | TRBV10-3 | - | -
TGTGCCAGTAGGTTGGGACAGGGCTCAGGGGCCAACGTCCTGACTTTC | CASRLGQGSGANVLTF | TRBJ2-6 | TRBV19 | few | TRBD1
TGTGCCAGCTCACCCCCTAGCCTCGGCGAGCAGTACTTC | CASSPPSLGEQYF | TRBJ2-7 | TRBV18 | few | -
TGTGCCAGCACCAGAACTATCGGTCAGCCCCAGCATTTT | CASTRTIGQPQHF | TRBJ1-5 | TRBV6-5 | - | -
TGCGCCAGCAGCGGGTACTCAGCTGGGCCCCTCGGGGAGCTGTTTTTT | CASSGYSAGPLGELFF | TRBJ2-2 | TRBV5-1 | - | -
TGCGCCAGCAGACAGGATTTGAATGGCTACACCTTC | CASRQDLNGYTF | TRBJ1-2 | TRBV10-2 | - | -
TGCAGCGTTGTCGGGGTAGGCTATGGCTACACCTTC | CSVVGVGYGYTF | TRBJ1-2 | TRBV29-1 | - | -
TGTGCCTGGACGGGGGGTAAAGGCTATAATTCACCCCTCCACTTT | CAWTGGKGYNSPLHF | TRBJ1-6 | TRBV30 | few | -
TGTGCCAGCAGCTTGGGCTCTGGGGCCAACGTCCTGACTTTC | CASSLGSGANVLTF | TRBJ2-6 | TRBV5-6 | - | -
TGCAGCGTTGCTGGTGGGGGCCGCACAGATACGCAGTATTTT | CSVAGGGRTDTQYF | TRBJ2-3 | TRBV29-1 | - | -
TGCAGCGTTGACAGGGAAAGAACTGAAGCTTTCTTT | CSVDRERTEAFF | TRBJ1-1 | TRBV29-1 | - | -
TGTGCCACCTCCCCGGACGGGGGGGGGAGGACCCAGTACTTC | CATSPDGGGRTQYF | TRBJ2-5 | TRBV28 | - | TRBD2
TGTGCCAGCAGCTTATCAGAGCACTCCTACGAGCAGTACTTC | CASSLSEHSYEQYF | TRBJ2-7 | TRBV7-9 | many | -
TGTGCCAGCGGAGTTCTCACAGATACGCAGTATTTT | CASGVLTDTQYF | TRBJ2-3 | TRBV7-2 | - | -
TGTGCCAGCAGTGAAACAGCATATAGCAATCAGCCCCAGCATTTT | CASSETAYSNQPQHF | TRBJ1-5 | TRBV25-1 | - | -